The next 19 T cell receptor beta chains were all read from a single sample in a study of blood T cells in healthy people across ages. The use of a sample-barcoded 5' primer and a J-beta primer mix characterized a second PCR of 7 to 11 cycles. TCRdb re-called the 5' RACE reads with MiXCR, one entry per CDR3 protein. The data hold around 710,000 distinct CDR3 sequences, with roughly 44% observed a single time. Sequenced sample: blood. The receptors here all came from a woman aged 60-70 years in good health.

This clonotype came up a few times. V is TRBV27 and J is TRBJ1-5; D unclear. Germline V gene data show CDR1 as MNHEY and CDR2 as SMNVEV (reference sequence). The CDR3 is made up of 15 amino acids. V was cut by 5 bases and J by 1 base, with 12 bases left in between. In DNA, the CDR3 is TGTGCCAGCAGTCGGAAGCCGGGGAGCAATCAGCCCCAGCATTTT. Its protein product is CASSRKPGSNQPQHF.

The rearrangement uses TRBV2 and TRBJ2-3, with D hard to call. With 2 bases removed from V and 8 bases from J, the gap between germline ends came to 11 bases. The CDR3 contains 13 residues. Germline V CDR1 and CDR2: SNHLY, FYNNEI. CDR3 in DNA: TGTGCCAGCAGTGAACGACTCGTGGGTACGCAGTATTTT. This codes for CASSERLVGTQYF.

The chain recombines TRBV5-1 with TRBJ2-1, with D possibly matching TRBD2 (5 bases). Germline V gene lookup returns CDR1 SGHRS and CDR2 YFSETQ. Trimming took 0 bases from V and 7 from J, leaving 14 bases between them. The CDR3 sequence is 15 residues long. Written as DNA, the CDR3 is TGCGCCAGCAGCTTGGCCAGAGGACTGTTGAATGAGCAGTTCTTC. This codes for CASSLARGLLNEQFF.

The chain carries TRBV6-6 and TRBJ1-6; the D gene is possibly TRBD1 (5 bases). Germline CDR1 MNHNY, CDR2 SVGAGI (reference sequence). V was cut by 8 bases and J by 7 bases, with 12 bases left in between. This CDR3 is 13 amino acids long. In DNA, the CDR3 is TGTGCCAGCGGTCAGGGTGGGAATTCACCCCTCCACTTT. Translated: CASGQGGNSPLHF.

Many counts were recorded for this clonotype. CDR3: CASSYTSGGQETQYF. The CDR3 DNA reads TGCGCCAGCAGCTATACCTCGGGGGGCCAAGAGACCCAGTACTTC. The gene calls are TRBV5-1 and TRBJ2-5; 7 bases align to TRBD2. The germline gives CDR1 SGHRS, CDR2 YFSETQ. V lost 3 bases and J lost 1; bases outside the gene matches: 6. This CDR3 region has 15 residues. Full variable domain (outside the CDR3, taken from reference TRBV5-1 and TRBJ2-5): KAGVTQTPRYLIKTRGQQVTLSCSPISGHRSVSWYQQTPGQGLQFLFEYFSETQRNKGNFPGRFSGRQFSNSRSEMNVSTLELGDSALYLCASSYTSGGQETQYFGPGTRLLVL.

This clonotype has only a few counts. The V and J genes are TRBV6-1 and TRBJ2-1; D gene uncertain. V was pared by 3 bases and J by 4 bases, with 10 bases between. CDR1 is MNHNS, CDR2 SASEGT, per germline. The CDR3 is 14 residues long. The CDR3 DNA reads as TGTGCCAGCAGTGAGCTATTAGCTTACAATGAGCAGTTCTTC. Translating gives CASSELLAYNEQFF.

This clonotype was seen a handful of times. This chain uses TRBV20-1 with TRBJ2-3; the D gene is possibly TRBD1 (6 bases). V was clipped by 0 bases and J by 2 bases, with 15 bases between them. CDR1 DFQATT and CDR2 SNEGSKA come from the germline V gene (reference sequence). The CDR3 is made up of 16 amino acids. The CDR3 region has the DNA TGCAGTGCTAGAGACGGACAGACACCTCTCACAGATACGCAGTATTTT. Translated, it gives CSARDGQTPLTDTQYF.

The genes are TRBV25-1 and TRBJ1-5; TRBD1 aligns across 9 bases. The CDR3 contains 14 residues. V trimming: 5 bases; J trimming: 5 bases; junction bases outside the gene matches: 4. The germline gives CDR1 MGHDK, CDR2 SYGVNS. The CDR3 bases are TGTGCCAGCAGTCTACAGGGGGCCCATCAGCCCCAGCATTTT. Protein: CASSLQGAHQPQHF.

This clonotype was observed a few times. The chain couples TRBV3-1 to TRBJ2-5, with 11 bases aligning to TRBD2. The CDR3 runs to 16 residues. CDR1 and CDR2 from the germline V gene are LGHDT and YNNKEL (reference sequence). With V trimmed by 1 base and J by 1 base, 2 bases remained unmatched. The CDR3 is CASSQGLAGSQETQYF. CDR3 nucleotide sequence: TGTGCCAGCAGCCAAGGACTAGCGGGATCCCAAGAGACCCAGTACTTC.

The chain joins TRBV29-1 to TRBJ1-1, with D possibly being TRBD1 (5 bases). Trimming took 6 bases from V and 4 from J, leaving 18 bases between them. CDR1 is SQVTM and CDR2 is ANQGSEA in the germline V gene. CDR3 length equals 14 residues. CDR3 in DNA: TGCAGCGTCGCCCCCACGCAGGGAGGCACTGAAGCTTTCTTT. Its translation: CSVAPTQGGTEAFF.

This clonotype has more than one count but fewer than ten. V and J are TRBV3-1 and TRBJ2-5, with 12 bases aligning to TRBD2. Germline CDR1 and CDR2: LGHDT and YNNKEL (reference sequence). V lost 6 bases to trimming and J lost 4 bases; unmatched junction nucleotides: 9. The CDR3 has 16 amino acids. CDR3 nucleotide sequence: TGTGCCAGCAGGGCTAGCGGGAGGGCAGCAGTAGAGACCCAGTACTTC. Its protein product is CASRASGRAAVETQYF.

The chain carries TRBV2 and TRBJ2-1; D may be TRBD1 (6 bases). Germline V gene lookup returns CDR1 SNHLY and CDR2 FYNNEI. Trimming stripped 6 bases from V and 2 bases from J, with 11 bases between. CDR3 length equals 14 residues. CDR3 in DNA: TGTGCCAGCAGGCAAGACAGGACCTACAATGAGCAGTTCTTC. Translation: CASRQDRTYNEQFF.

The chain employs TRBV7-2 and TRBJ2-3, with D possibly TRBD1 on 5 matching bases. This CDR3 region has 14 residues. V gave up 1 base and J gave up 4 bases, with 9 bases separating them. CDR1 is SGHTA and CDR2 is FQGNSA in the germline V gene. The chain's CDR3 is CASSLGARADTQYF. In nucleotides, the CDR3 is TGTGCCAGCAGCTTAGGAGCCAGGGCAGATACGCAGTATTTT.

This clonotype showed up just a few times. The J gene is TRBJ2-1, the V gene TRBV7-6, with D perhaps matching TRBD2 (6 bases). Per germline, CDR1 SGHVS and CDR2 FNYEAQ. This CDR3 region has 19 residues. Trimming left V 4 bases short and J 0 bases short, with 22 bases between. CDR3 protein: CASSSPPRDSPSSYNEQFF. For the CDR3, the DNA is TGTGCCAGCAGCTCACCACCTAGGGACTCCCCTAGCTCCTACAATGAGCAGTTCTTC.

For this clonotype: One base away lies a much larger clone, so this may be a sequencing read error. The genes are TRBV30 and TRBJ2-6; D not resolved. From germline, CDR1 is GTSNPN and CDR2 SVGIG (reference sequence). V was cut by 8 bases and J by 0 bases, with 8 bases left in between. The CDR3 has 13 residues. The CDR3 DNA is TGTGCCAGAAGTCCCTCTGGGGCCAACGTCCTGACTTTC. This encodes CARSPSGANVLTF.

A remark on this clonotype: With a much larger clone just one base away, this may be a read error. The V call is TRBV7-3, the J call TRBJ2-5, with TRBD2 matching over 11 bases. Germline V gene sequence: CDR1 SGHTA, CDR2 FQGTGA. This CDR3 is 16 amino acids long. The junction had 15 bases not matched to a gene; V was cut back by 4 bases and J by 11 bases. CDR3 bases: TGTGCCAGCAGCTCGGGAGGACTAGCGGGCTGGGGAGAGCAGTACTTC. Encoded protein: CASSSGGLAGWGEQYF.

This clonotype was counted a few times. The chain is built from TRBV27 and TRBJ1-5; D not certain. The V end lost 5 bases, the J end lost 2 bases, and 10 bases lay between the germline ends. This CDR3 is built from 14 residues. Per germline, CDR1 MNHEY and CDR2 SMNVEV (reference sequence). Here the CDR3 reads CASSPLWGNQPQHF. CDR3 coding DNA: TGTGCCAGCAGTCCGTTATGGGGCAATCAGCCCCAGCATTTT.

On this clonotype itself: A single base is all that separates this from a far larger clone, so a read error is likely. This chain connects TRBV7-2 to TRBJ2-4; D not certain. The DNA end is more similar to TRBJ2-7, so the J call may be wrong. The CDR3 loop spans 14 amino acids. Germline CDR1 and CDR2: SGHTA and FQGNSA. CDR3 residues: CAGSLVGGSYEQYF. The CDR3 coding sequence is TGTGCCGGCAGCTTAGTCGGTGGATCCTACGAGCAGTACTTC.

For this clonotype: Germline and junction disagree at one end, which may indicate a read error. The chain joins TRBV18 to TRBJ2-7; TRBD2 matches at 11 bases. The germline V gene has CDR1 KGHSH and CDR2 LQKENI. CDR3 length equals 17 residues. In DNA, the CDR3 is TGTGTCAGCTCACCAACTTTAGCGGGAGGGTCCGACTACGAGCAGTACTTC. Its protein is CVSSPTLAGGSDYEQYF. Variable domain in full (rest from reference TRBV18 and TRBJ2-7): NAGVMQNPRHLVRRRGQEARLRCSPMKGHSHVYWYRQLPEEGLKFMVYLQKENIIDESGMPKERFSAEFPKEGPSILRIQQVVRGDSAAYFCVSSPTLAGGSDYEQYFGPGTRLTVT.